This TCR beta chain comes out of a study of CD8+ T cells in alopecia areata. Treatment meaning: oral pan-JAK inhibitor, 5-10 mg twice daily. RNA extraction and reverse transcription yielded cDNA as sequencing template. Produced via immunoSEQ multiplex PCR; TCRdb's table is partial and in-frame only. Altogether 100,000 to 150,000 clones are present, roughly 63% being singletons, with the ten largest covering just under 30%. The V gene's germline CDR1 is LNHDA and CDR2 SQIVND (reference sequence). The length of the CDR3 is 15 residues. V lost 5 bases to trimming and J lost 3 bases, with 17 bases between them.

The sequence derives from a human donor with alopecia areata. Sequences were derived from CD8+ T cells sorted from blood, sampled at week 4, from a patient treated with tofacitinib. V and J are TRBV19 and TRBJ2-7; no clear D. The CDR3, as DNA: TGTGCCAGTAGTCTGCCTTCGGGCAGAGGCTACGAGCAGTACTTC. Its translation is CASSLPSGRGYEQYF. The variable domain in full, with the rest retrieved from reference TRBV19 and TRBJ2-7, is DGGITQSPKYLFRKEGQNVTLSCEQNLNHDAMYWYRQDPGQGLRLIYYSQIVNDFQKGDIAEGYSVSREKKESFPLTVTSAQKNPTAFYLCASSLPSGRGYEQYFGPGTRLTVT.